This T cell receptor (beta chain) emerged from a study of TIL therapy for anti-PD-1-resistant metastatic lung cancer. Whole-study context: Tumors had a median PD-L1 proportion score of around 6%. A handful of tumors were EGFR-mutant and two were ALK-rearranged. Study-wide points: Compared with baseline intratumoral T cells, expanded TIL cultures were more clonal and less diverse (6% vs 31%).

Germline assignment: CDR1 SGHRS and CDR2 YFSETQ. CDR3 size: 17 residues. Trimming removed 2 bases from V and 4 bases from J; junction bases left unmatched: 9. This sample's time point: pre-treatment sample, taken before nivolumab and TIL therapy. Most excised metastases sampled were pleural nodules or supraclavicular lymph nodes. With regard to this clone: Its specificity is not known.

The libraries were made with immunoSEQ v3. Sequencing depth was approximately 2 million read pairs for survey level, about 5-6.5 million for deep. The method was immunoSEQ multiplex PCR; TCRdb's version includes in-frame clones alone and lacks a portion of them. The profile shows nearly 9,500 clones, around three quarters of them singletons. The source was tumor tissue, collected at baseline. The clonotype comes from a person between 25 and 79 years old with non-small cell lung cancer. J is TRBJ1-1 and V is TRBV5-1, with 12 bases aligning to TRBD1. For the CDR3, the DNA is TGCGCCAGCAGCTTCGGGGACAGGGGGCTTGCAAGCACTGAAGCTTTCTTT. Translated, it gives CASSFGDRGLASTEAFF.